Shown below are 3 T cell receptor beta chains from a single sample sequenced in a study of CD4 T cells in relation to SARS-CoV-2 and coronaviruses. Clones were read by immunoSEQ multiplex PCR, and TCRdb kept only the in-frame ones, dropping some. Seen here are more than 35,000 clones, around four fifths observed once, and the top ten hold roughly 2.8%. What these receptors recognize is not known. Sequencing used memory CD4+ T cells from PBMCs, cultured in vitro. These receptors came from an adult with COVID-19.

The rearrangement uses TRBV2 and TRBJ1-1; tentative D call: TRBD1 (5 bases). The V end was cut by 2 bases, the J end by 10 bases, with 11 bases between. There are 12 residues in the CDR3. CDR1 is SNHLY, CDR2 FYNNEI, per germline. The DNA of the CDR3 is TGTGCCAGCAGTGAAATGTCGGGGGTAGCTTTCTTT. This gives the protein CASSEMSGVAFF.

This clone was recorded once. This chain links TRBV9 with TRBJ2-7; the D gene is possibly TRBD2 (6 bases). V shed 0 bases and J shed 6 bases, with 13 bases lying between them. CDR3 size: 14 residues. CDR1 SGDLS and CDR2 YYNGEE come from the germline V gene. CDR3 DNA sequence: TGTGCCAGCAGCGTAGGGCTAGCGAGCACCGAGCAGTACTTC. Amino acids: CASSVGLASTEQYF.

On this clone itself: This same CDR3 is encoded by further DNA sequences in the sample. The rearrangement joins TRBV19 to TRBJ2-7, with 12 bases lining up with TRBD2. The CDR3 extends over 17 amino acids. V lost 3 bases to trimming and J lost 4 bases; unmatched junction nucleotides: 10. Germline CDR1 and CDR2: LNHDA and SQIVND (reference sequence). CDR3 amino acids: CASSMGIATSGSYEQYF. CDR3 bases: TGTGCCAGTAGTATGGGAATCGCGACTAGCGGGAGTTACGAGCAGTACTTC.